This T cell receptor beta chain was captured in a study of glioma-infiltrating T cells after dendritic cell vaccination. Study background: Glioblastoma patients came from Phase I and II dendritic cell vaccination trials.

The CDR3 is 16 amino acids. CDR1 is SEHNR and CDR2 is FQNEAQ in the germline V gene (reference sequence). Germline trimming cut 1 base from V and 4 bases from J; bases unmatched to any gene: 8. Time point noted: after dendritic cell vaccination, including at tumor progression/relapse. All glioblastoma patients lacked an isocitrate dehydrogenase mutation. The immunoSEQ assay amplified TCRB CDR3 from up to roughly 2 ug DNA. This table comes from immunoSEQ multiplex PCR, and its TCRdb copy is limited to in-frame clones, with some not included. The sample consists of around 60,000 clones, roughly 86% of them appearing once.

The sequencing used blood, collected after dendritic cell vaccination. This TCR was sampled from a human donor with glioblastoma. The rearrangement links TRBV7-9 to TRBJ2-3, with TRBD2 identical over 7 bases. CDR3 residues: CASSLVLRETPDTQYF. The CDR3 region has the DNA TGTGCCAGCAGCTTAGTGTTGCGGGAGACACCAGATACGCAGTATTTT.